The 19 T cell receptor beta chains presented below share a single source sample, sequenced in a study of shared clonotypes between healthy human individuals. TCRdb's copy holds only in-frame clones and misses some; the assay was immunoSEQ multiplex PCR. The table shows approximately 2.4 million clones, with around 95% occurring only once. The sequenced material came from naive CD4+ T cells sorted from blood. Documented subset: CD45RA+ positively selected. Source of these receptors: a man aged 18 to 29 in good health.

Of note for this clone: Sequence at one end of the junction differs from germline and may be a read error. The rearrangement uses TRBV6-1 and TRBJ1-6, with D unclear. In germline, CDR1 is MNHNS, CDR2 SASEGT. The CDR3 loop spans 13 amino acids. Here the CDR3 DNA reads TGTGCCAGCAGTGGACCCTACAATTCACCCCTCCACTTT. This translates into CASSGPYNSPLHF.

The J gene is TRBJ2-5, the V gene TRBV7-3; D could derive from TRBD1 or TRBD2 (6 bases each). V gave up 5 bases and J gave up 4 bases, with 20 bases separating them. The germline CDR1 and CDR2 sequences are SGHTA and FQGTGA. This CDR3 spans 16 amino acids. The CDR3 sequence is CASSPRAVGGAETQYF. CDR3 DNA: TGTGCCAGCAGCCCACGGGCGGTCGGGGGCGCAGAGACCCAGTACTTC.

The chain employs TRBV7-2 and TRBJ2-2; 10 nucleotides line up with TRBD2. In germline, CDR1 is SGHTA, CDR2 FQGNSA. V lost 6 bases and J lost 2; bases outside the gene matches: 15. The CDR3 spans 19 residues. The CDR3 DNA is TGTGCCAGCAGGTCCTCTCCGGGACTAGCGAACACCAACACCGGGGAGCTGTTTTTT. It is translated as CASRSSPGLANTNTGELFF.

This clone was found once. In the same sample, other DNA sequences code for this CDR3. This chain uses TRBV9 with TRBJ2-1; 7 positions agree with TRBD2. The junction had 2 bases not matched to a gene; V was cut back by 0 bases and J by 2 bases. From germline, CDR1 is SGDLS and CDR2 YYNGEE. The CDR3 is 15 residues long. CDR3: CASSVEGGTYNEQFF. CDR3 coding DNA: TGTGCCAGCAGCGTAGAGGGAGGGACCTACAATGAGCAGTTCTTC. Combining the CDR3 with reference TRBV9 and TRBJ2-1 gives the whole variable domain DSGVTQTPKHLITATGQRVTLRCSPRSGDLSVYWYQQSLDQGLQFLIQYYNGEERAKGNILERFSAQQFPDLHSELNLSSLELGDSALYFCASSVEGGTYNEQFFGPGTRLTVL.

The V gene is TRBV7-2, the J gene TRBJ2-7; D is undetermined. The V end was cut by 1 base, the J end by 3 bases, with 13 bases between. The V gene's germline CDR1 is SGHTA and CDR2 FQGNSA. The length of the CDR3 is 15 residues. CDR3 DNA sequence: TGTGCCAGCAGCTTAGTGGCAGGAGCCGTCTACGAGCAGTACTTC. It yields the protein CASSLVAGAVYEQYF.

About this clone itself: Other DNA sequences in this sample translate to the same CDR3. J is TRBJ1-2 and V is TRBV5-8; 9 bases map to TRBD1. Germline assignment: CDR1 SGHTS and CDR2 YDEGEE. This CDR3 spans 14 amino acids. After removal of 4 bases from V and 1 base from J, the junction contained 2 bases not matched to a gene. DNA for the CDR3: TGTGCCAGCAGCCCGGGACAGGGTAACTATGGCTACACCTTC. Residues: CASSPGQGNYGYTF.

Of note for this clone: This same CDR3 is encoded by further DNA sequences in the sample. V is TRBV18 and J is TRBJ2-7; D gene uncertain. The CDR3 has 11 amino acids. Trimming took 2 bases from V and 7 from J, leaving 6 bases between them. Germline V gives CDR1 KGHSH, CDR2 LQKENI. The CDR3 bases are TGTGCCAGCTCACCAGGTAGGGAGCAGTACTTC. It is translated as CASSPGREQYF.

In the case of this clone: Different DNA sequences within this sample yield the same CDR3. The chain employs TRBV7-2 and TRBJ1-1, with TRBD1 identical over 9 bases. V was pared by 0 bases and J by 5 bases, with 1 base of the junction left unmatched. The CDR3 spans 14 residues. CDR1 and CDR2 from the germline V gene are SGHTA and FQGNSA. In DNA, the CDR3 is TGTGCCAGCAGCTTAGCCGGACAGGGGACTGAAGCTTTCTTT. Translating gives CASSLAGQGTEAFF. The variable domain in full, with the rest retrieved from reference TRBV7-2 and TRBJ1-1, is GAGVSQSPSNKVTEKGKDVELRCDPISGHTALYWYRQSLGQGLEFLIYFQGNSAPDKSGLPSDRFSAERTGGSVSTLTIQRTQQEDSAVYLCASSLAGQGTEAFFGQGTRLTVV.

Turning to this clone: A read error may account for a junction end that differs from germline. This sample includes further DNA sequences coding for the same CDR3. The chain links TRBV6-1 to TRBJ1-5; 10 nucleotides align to TRBD1. Germline V CDR1 and CDR2: MNHNS, SASEGT. The CDR3 is made up of 15 amino acids. DNA for the CDR3: TGTGCCAGCAGCGAAGGGACAGGGGTCTATCAGCCCCAGCATTTT. Amino acid sequence: CASSEGTGVYQPQHF.

The chain employs TRBV12-5 and TRBJ2-3, with TRBD2 identical over 14 bases. With 6 bases clipped from V and 1 base from J, the junction kept 3 bases outside the gene matches. CDR1 is LGHNT, CDR2 FRNRAP, per germline. The CDR3 is made up of 16 amino acids. The chain's CDR3 is CASGRGLAGGTDTQYF. Written as DNA, the CDR3 is TGTGCTAGTGGACGGGGACTAGCGGGAGGCACAGATACGCAGTATTTT.

This clone was picked up a small number of times. This chain joins TRBV19 and TRBJ1-5; no firm D call. V was shortened by 3 bases and J by 3 bases, with 21 bases between the two germline ends. From germline, CDR1 is LNHDA and CDR2 SQIVND (reference sequence). CDR3 size: 18 residues. Here the CDR3 DNA reads TGTGCCAGTAGTATTATCCCCAACGGGCAATCTTTCAATCAGCCCCAGCATTTT. Translation: CASSIIPNGQSFNQPQHF.

This clone was counted once. The chain joins TRBV5-4 to TRBJ1-2; D uncertain. V gave up 3 bases and J gave up 13 bases, with 19 bases separating them. Germline loops: CDR1 SGHNT, CDR2 YYREEE (reference sequence). The CDR3 spans 13 residues. Here the CDR3 DNA reads TGTGCCAGCAGCTCATCTTCGGAGAGGTTGAGCACCTTC. This codes for CASSSSSERLSTF.

V usage is TRBV10-3 and J usage is TRBJ2-5, with 10 bases identical to TRBD2. The V gene end was trimmed by 4 bases and the J gene end by 5 bases; junction bases not matched to a gene: 10. The germline V gene has CDR1 ENHRY and CDR2 SYGVKD. This CDR3 region has 16 residues. CDR3 sequence: CAISGKREGLSETQYF. DNA for the CDR3: TGTGCCATCAGTGGGAAGCGGGAGGGCCTCTCGGAGACCCAGTACTTC.

V gene TRBV5-1 combines with J gene TRBJ1-4; a weak D match, TRBD1 (6 bases). Per the germline V gene, CDR1 is SGHRS and CDR2 is YFSETQ. V was pared by 4 bases and J by 5 bases, with 12 bases between. The CDR3 length is 14 residues. This CDR3 is CASSPGHQNEKLFF. CDR3 nucleotides: TGCGCCAGCAGCCCGGGACACCAAAATGAAAAACTGTTTTTT. The whole variable domain, filled in from reference TRBV5-1 and TRBJ1-4, reads KAGVTQTPRYLIKTRGQQVTLSCSPISGHRSVSWYQQTPGQGLQFLFEYFSETQRNKGNFPGRFSGRQFSNSRSEMNVSTLELGDSALYLCASSPGHQNEKLFFGSGTQLSVL.

DNA of the CDR3: TGTGCCTGGAGTGCGAACACCATATATTTT. This sequence encodes CAWSANTIYF. This chain uses TRBV30 with TRBJ1-3; D not resolved. From germline, CDR1 is GTSNPN and CDR2 SVGIG (reference sequence). Deletions cut 1 base from V and 7 bases from J, with 2 bases between. There are 10 residues in the CDR3.

The V gene is TRBV6-5, the J gene TRBJ1-1; no definite D call. V was pared by 4 bases and J by 1 base, with 7 bases between. Per the germline V gene, CDR1 is MNHEY and CDR2 is SVGAGI. The CDR3 totals 13 residues. The CDR3 DNA reads as TGTGCCAGCAGTTGGGCCTGGAACACTGAAGCTTTCTTT. As protein: CASSWAWNTEAFF.

The genes are TRBV27 and TRBJ2-7; maybe TRBD1 (6 bases). Trimming removed 2 bases at V and 7 bases at J, with 12 bases between. The V gene's germline CDR1 is MNHEY and CDR2 SMNVEV (reference sequence). CDR3 length: 13 residues. The CDR3 DNA follows: TGTGCCAGCAGTTTAGGACAGAGTGGGGAGCAGTACTTC. Amino acids: CASSLGQSGEQYF.

The chain links TRBV7-9 to TRBJ1-2, with a possible D match to TRBD1 (6 bases). The CDR3 is 14 residues long. Per germline, CDR1 SEHNR and CDR2 FQNEAQ (reference sequence). The V end lost 2 bases, the J end lost 6 bases, and 13 bases lay between the germline ends. The CDR3 nucleotides read TGTGCCAGCAGCTTAACGACAGGTGGAAATGGCTACACCTTC. This encodes CASSLTTGGNGYTF.

The V and J genes are TRBV25-1 and TRBJ1-6, with D unclear. This CDR3 has 15 residues. Germline CDR1 and CDR2: MGHDK and SYGVNS. Trimming removed 5 bases from V and 0 bases from J, with 8 bases in between. The CDR3: CASSPISSYNSPLHF. The CDR3 coding sequence is TGTGCCAGCAGTCCCATCAGCTCCTATAATTCACCCCTCCACTTT. Full variable domain (rest looked up from reference TRBV25-1 and TRBJ1-6): EADIYQTPRYLVIGTGKKITLECSQTMGHDKMYWYQQDPGMELHLIHYSYGVNSTEKGDLSSESTVSRIRTEHFPLTLESARPSHTSQYLCASSPISSYNSPLHFGNGTRLTVT.